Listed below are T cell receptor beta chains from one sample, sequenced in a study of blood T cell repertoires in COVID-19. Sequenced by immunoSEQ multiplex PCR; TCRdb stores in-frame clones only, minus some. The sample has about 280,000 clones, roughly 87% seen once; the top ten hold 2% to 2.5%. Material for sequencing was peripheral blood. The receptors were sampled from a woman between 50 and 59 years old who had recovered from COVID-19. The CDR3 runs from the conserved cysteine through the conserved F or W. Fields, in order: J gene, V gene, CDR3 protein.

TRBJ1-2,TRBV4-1,CASSPSEGAGGYTF
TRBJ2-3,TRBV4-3,CASSPTSGSTDTQYF
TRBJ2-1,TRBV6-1,CASSEGVGSSYNEQFF
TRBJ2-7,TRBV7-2,CASSQDRDLEQYF
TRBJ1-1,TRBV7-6,CASSFNRGGLNTEAFF
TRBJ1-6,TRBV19,CASSQGGGDSPLHF
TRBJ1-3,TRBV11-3,CASSLGARQGSAGNTIYF
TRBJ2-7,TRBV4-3,CASSQEGQGAFEQYF
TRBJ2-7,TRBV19,CASSIRDTNSYEQYF
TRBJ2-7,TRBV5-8,CASSPGLVPYEQYF
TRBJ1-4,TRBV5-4,CASSLLRRRVDMDEKLFF
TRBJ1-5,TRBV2,CASSRQGAKQPQHF
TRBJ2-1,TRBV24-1,CATSDYRLAGQNEQFF
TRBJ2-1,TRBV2,CASRNRGGGYNEQFF
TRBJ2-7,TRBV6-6,CASSFPGEREQYF
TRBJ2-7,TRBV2,CASSTGVSYEQYF
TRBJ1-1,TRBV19,CASSIRQGTPEAFF
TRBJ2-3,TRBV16,CASSQWATSGTDTQYF
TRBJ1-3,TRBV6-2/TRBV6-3,CASSYSARDRGLSGNTIYF
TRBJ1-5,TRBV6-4,CASSPRDRGPKFNQPQHF